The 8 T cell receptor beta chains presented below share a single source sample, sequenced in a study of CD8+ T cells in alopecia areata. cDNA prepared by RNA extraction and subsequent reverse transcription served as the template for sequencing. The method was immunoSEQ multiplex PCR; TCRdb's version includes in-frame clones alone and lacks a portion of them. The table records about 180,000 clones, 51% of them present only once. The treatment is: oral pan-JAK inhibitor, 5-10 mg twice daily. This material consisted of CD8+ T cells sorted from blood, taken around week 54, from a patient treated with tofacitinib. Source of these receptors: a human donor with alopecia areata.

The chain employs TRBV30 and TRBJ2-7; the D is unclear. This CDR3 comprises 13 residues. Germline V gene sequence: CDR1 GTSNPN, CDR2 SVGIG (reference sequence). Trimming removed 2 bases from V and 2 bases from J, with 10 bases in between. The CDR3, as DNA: TGTGCCTGGAGTCTAGACAATCCCTACGAGCAGTACTTC. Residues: CAWSLDNPYEQYF.

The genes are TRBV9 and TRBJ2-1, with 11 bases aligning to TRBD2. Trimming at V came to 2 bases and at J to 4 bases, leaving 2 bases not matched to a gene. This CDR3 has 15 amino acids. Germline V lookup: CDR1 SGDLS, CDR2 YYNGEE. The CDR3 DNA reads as TGTGCCAGCAGCGTGCGACTAGCGGGGTACAATGAGCAGTTCTTC. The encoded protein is CASSVRLAGYNEQFF. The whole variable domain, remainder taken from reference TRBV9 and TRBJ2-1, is DSGVTQTPKHLITATGQRVTLRCSPRSGDLSVYWYQQSLDQGLQFLIQYYNGEERAKGNILERFSAQQFPDLHSELNLSSLELGDSALYFCASSVRLAGYNEQFFGPGTRLTVL.

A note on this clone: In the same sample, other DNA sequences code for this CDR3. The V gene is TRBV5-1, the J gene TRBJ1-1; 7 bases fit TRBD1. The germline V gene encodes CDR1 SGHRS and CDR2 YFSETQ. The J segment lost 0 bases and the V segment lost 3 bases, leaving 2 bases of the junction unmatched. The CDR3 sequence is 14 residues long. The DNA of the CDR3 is TGCGCCAGCAGCTACAGGGGCCTGAACACTGAAGCTTTCTTT. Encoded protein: CASSYRGLNTEAFF.

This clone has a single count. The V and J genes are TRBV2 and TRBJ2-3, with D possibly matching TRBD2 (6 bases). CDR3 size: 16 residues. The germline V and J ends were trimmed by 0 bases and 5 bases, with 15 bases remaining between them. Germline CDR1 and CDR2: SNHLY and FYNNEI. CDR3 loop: CASSEAREALGDTQYF. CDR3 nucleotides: TGTGCCAGCAGTGAAGCCAGGGAGGCCCTTGGAGATACGCAGTATTTT.

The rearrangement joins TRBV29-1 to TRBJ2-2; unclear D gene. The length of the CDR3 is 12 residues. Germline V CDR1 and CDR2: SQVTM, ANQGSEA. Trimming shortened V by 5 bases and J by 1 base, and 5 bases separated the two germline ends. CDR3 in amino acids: CSVWENTGELFF. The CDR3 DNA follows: TGCAGCGTTTGGGAGAACACCGGGGAGCTGTTTTTT.

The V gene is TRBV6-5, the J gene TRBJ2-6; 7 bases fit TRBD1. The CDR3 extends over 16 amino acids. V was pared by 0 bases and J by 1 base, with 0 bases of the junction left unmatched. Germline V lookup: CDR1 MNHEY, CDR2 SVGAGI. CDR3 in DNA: TGTGCCAGCAGTTACTCGACAGGGTCTGGGGCCAACGTCCTGACTTTC. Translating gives CASSYSTGSGANVLTF.

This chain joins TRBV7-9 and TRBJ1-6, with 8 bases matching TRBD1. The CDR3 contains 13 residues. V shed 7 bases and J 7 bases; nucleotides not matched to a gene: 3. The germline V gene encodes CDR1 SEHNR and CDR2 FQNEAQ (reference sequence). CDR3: CASTRGRNSPLHF. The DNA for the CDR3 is TGTGCCAGCACCAGGGGGCGAAATTCACCCCTCCACTTT.

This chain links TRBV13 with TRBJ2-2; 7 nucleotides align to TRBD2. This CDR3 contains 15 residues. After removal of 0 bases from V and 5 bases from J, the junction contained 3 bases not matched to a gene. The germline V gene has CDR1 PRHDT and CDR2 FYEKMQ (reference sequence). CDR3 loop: CASSLGTSPTGELFF. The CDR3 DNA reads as TGTGCCAGCAGCTTAGGGACTAGCCCTACCGGGGAGCTGTTTTTT.